This T cell receptor (beta chain) was retrieved from a study of T cells expressing NK-cell markers. Study as a whole: Researchers got TCR beta repertoires out of sorted CD3+CD56+NKG2C+, CD3+CD56+NKG2C- and CD3+CD56-NKG2C+ T cells.

Each CDR3 protein gets one entry in TCRdb, which reprocessed the 5' RACE reads and gives no DNA. The sample table sets out 150,000 or so distinct CDR3 sequences. The germline V gene has CDR1 MNHEY and CDR2 SVGEGT. This CDR3 has 17 residues. Sequencing used blood T cells: a sorted CD56 or NKG2C T cell subset, CD4+ or CD8+ T cells, or bulk PBMC T cells (not recorded which). The J gene is TRBJ2-1, the V gene TRBV6-2 or TRBV6-3. The receptor's source is a woman aged 18 to 75 in good health. This CDR3 is CASSYPTGRLSYNEQFF.